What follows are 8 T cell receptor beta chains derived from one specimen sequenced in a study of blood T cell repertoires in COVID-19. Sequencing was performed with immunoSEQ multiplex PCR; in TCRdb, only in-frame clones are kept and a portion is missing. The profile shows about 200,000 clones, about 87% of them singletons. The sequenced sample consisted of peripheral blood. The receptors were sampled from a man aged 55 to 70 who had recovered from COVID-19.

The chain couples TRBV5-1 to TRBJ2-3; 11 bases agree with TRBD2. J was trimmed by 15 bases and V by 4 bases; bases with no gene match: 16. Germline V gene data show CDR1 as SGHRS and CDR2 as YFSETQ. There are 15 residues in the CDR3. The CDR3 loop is CASSALAGERRISYF. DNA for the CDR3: TGCGCCAGCAGCGCACTAGCGGGAGAGAGACGTATATCTTATTTT.

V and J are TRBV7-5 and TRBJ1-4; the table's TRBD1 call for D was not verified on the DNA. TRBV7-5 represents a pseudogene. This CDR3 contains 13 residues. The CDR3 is CARDGTGNEKLFF. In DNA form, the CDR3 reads TGTGCCAGAGACGGGACAGGTAATGAAAAACTGTTTTTT.

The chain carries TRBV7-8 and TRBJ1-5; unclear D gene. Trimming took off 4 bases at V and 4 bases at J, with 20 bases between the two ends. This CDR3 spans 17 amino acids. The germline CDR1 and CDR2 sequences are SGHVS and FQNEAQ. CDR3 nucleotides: TGTGCCAGCAGCTCCGAGGGAGCACCCACGCGAAATCAGCCCCAGCATTTT. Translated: CASSSEGAPTRNQPQHF.

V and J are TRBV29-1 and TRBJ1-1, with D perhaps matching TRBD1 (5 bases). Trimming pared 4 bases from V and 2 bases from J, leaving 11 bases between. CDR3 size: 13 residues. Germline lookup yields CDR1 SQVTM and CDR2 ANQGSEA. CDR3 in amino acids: CSVGIQANTEAFF. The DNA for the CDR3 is TGCAGCGTTGGAATACAGGCCAACACTGAAGCTTTCTTT.

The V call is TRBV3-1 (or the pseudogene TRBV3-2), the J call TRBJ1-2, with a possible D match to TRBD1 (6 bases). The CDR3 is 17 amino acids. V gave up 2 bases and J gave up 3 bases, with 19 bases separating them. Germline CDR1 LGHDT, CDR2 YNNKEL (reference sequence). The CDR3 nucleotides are TGTGCCAGCAGCCAATCCGGGCAGGGGTCCTCTTACTATGGCTACACCTTC. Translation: CASSQSGQGSSYYGYTF.

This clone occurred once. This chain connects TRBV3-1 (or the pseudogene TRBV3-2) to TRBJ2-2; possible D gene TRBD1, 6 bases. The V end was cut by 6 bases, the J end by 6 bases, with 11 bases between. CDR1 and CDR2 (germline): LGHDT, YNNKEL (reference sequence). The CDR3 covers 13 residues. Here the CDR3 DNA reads TGTGCCAGCAGGTTGGGGGCAGCCGGGGAGCTGTTTTTT. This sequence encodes CASRLGAAGELFF.

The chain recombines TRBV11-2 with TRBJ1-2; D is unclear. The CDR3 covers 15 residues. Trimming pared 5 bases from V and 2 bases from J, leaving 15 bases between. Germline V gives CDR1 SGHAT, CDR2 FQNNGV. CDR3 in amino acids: CASSISSDGNYGYTF. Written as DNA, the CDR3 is TGTGCCAGCAGCATATCCTCCGACGGGAACTATGGCTACACCTTC.

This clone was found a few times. CDR3 nucleotides: TGTGCCAGCACCGACGGACAGGTGTTAAATGAAAAACTGTTTTTT. Its protein product is CASTDGQVLNEKLFF. The genes are TRBV6-6 and TRBJ1-4; 7 positions match TRBD1. The germline gives CDR1 MNHNY, CDR2 SVGAGI (reference sequence). V gave up 7 bases and J gave up 5 bases; unmatched junction bases: 10. The CDR3 runs 15 residues.